A selection of T cell receptor beta chains follows, all from one sample in a study of T-cell memory formation after mild COVID-19. Each CDR3 protein gets one entry after TCRdb re-called the 5' RACE reads with MiXCR. This table has 580,000 or so distinct CDR3 sequences, about 18% appearing once. The source material was PBMCs or a T cell subset sorted from them (not recorded which). These receptors originate from an adult woman who had mild COVID-19 (a few samples of this study predate the infection). Cell type and time point are not known. The CDR3 runs from the conserved cysteine through the conserved F or W. A D gene is named only where the DNA matches it firmly. Expanded clones get a size class; other rows say once, few or many, or leave the size out.

.	.	TRBV19	TRBJ2-2	TGTGCCAGCCGGCACGCGGGCGCAGCAAACACCGGGGAGCTGTTTTTT	CASRHAGAANTGELFF
.	.	TRBV18	TRBJ2-7	TGTGCCAGCTCCCTCACCACCCTACGGGCCTACGAGCAGTACTTC	CASSLTTLRAYEQYF
.	.	TRBV5-4	TRBJ2-1	TGTGCCAGCAGCGCCAGCCGAAATGAGCAGTTCTTC	CASSASRNEQFF
.	.	TRBV7-2	TRBJ2-3	TGTGCCAGCAGCTTAGAGTCGGGGGTGAGCACAGATACGCAGTATTTT	CASSLESGVSTDTQYF
.	many	TRBV12-3/TRBV12-4	TRBJ2-3	TGTGCCAGCAGCACTAGCCGGGGGACAGATACGCAGTATTTT	CASSTSRGTDTQYF
.	.	TRBV29-1	TRBJ2-7	TGCAGCGTCCGCACGGACAGCTCCTACGAGCAGTACTTC	CSVRTDSSYEQYF
TRBD1	.	TRBV20-1	TRBJ2-2	TGCAGTGCTAGAGATTCGGGCAGGGGGACCGGGGAGCTGTTTTTT	CSARDSGRGTGELFF
TRBD1	few	TRBV18	TRBJ1-4	TGTGCCAGCTCACCAGACAGGGGAATCGGTGAAAAACTGTTTTTT	CASSPDRGIGEKLFF
.	few	TRBV6-2/TRBV6-3	TRBJ2-7	TGTGCCAGCACGGGAGTGAGTTTAACCTACGAGCAGTACTTC	CASTGVSLTYEQYF
TRBD1	.	TRBV3-1	TRBJ2-7	TGTGCCAGCAGCCCAGGGGGTAGCGAACTAACCTACGAGCAGTACTTC	CASSPGGSELTYEQYF
TRBD1	.	TRBV4-1	TRBJ2-1	TGCGCCAGCAGCCAACAAACACAGGGGCCGGACGGTGAGCAGTTCTTC	CASSQQTQGPDGEQFF
TRBD2	.	TRBV2	TRBJ2-7	TGTGCCAGCAGTGGAGGACTAGCGGCCATGTACGAGCAGTACTTC	CASSGGLAAMYEQYF
.	many	TRBV2	TRBJ1-2	TGTGCCAGCAGCTCCGTTACCTATGGCTACACCTTC	CASSSVTYGYTF